The 10 T cell receptor beta chains below all came from one sample that was sequenced in a study of blood T cell repertoires in COVID-19. Generated by immunoSEQ multiplex PCR, the TCRdb table keeps only in-frame clones and is missing some. The table has approximately 90,000 clones, roughly 80% seen once; the top ten hold about 4%. Sequencing used peripheral blood. The source is a man between 60 and 75 years old with acute or convalescent COVID-19.

This clone was found once. The V call is TRBV13, the J call TRBJ1-3, with D possibly matching TRBD1 (6 bases). Per germline, CDR1 PRHDT and CDR2 FYEKMQ (reference sequence). V lost 8 bases and J 9 bases, leaving 14 bases between the germline ends. The CDR3 spans 12 residues. DNA for the CDR3: TGTGCCAGCTCGGATAGAGGGGGCACCATATATTTT. It specifies CASSDRGGTIYF.

The V call is TRBV2, the J call TRBJ2-1; TRBD2 might be the D (6 bases). Trimming pared 3 bases from V and 4 bases from J, leaving 16 bases between. This CDR3 has 16 amino acids. The germline CDR1 and CDR2 sequences are SNHLY and FYNNEI. This chain's CDR3 is CASSEFRASEYNEQFF. The CDR3 DNA reads as TGTGCCAGCAGTGAGTTTAGGGCTAGCGAGTACAATGAGCAGTTCTTC.

The chain couples TRBV18 to TRBJ2-7; tentative D call: TRBD1 (5 bases). This CDR3 has 13 residues. V lost 3 bases to trimming and J lost 7 bases, with 13 bases between them. Germline values: CDR1 KGHSH, CDR2 LQKENI. The CDR3 region has the DNA TGTGCCAGCTCACCCGGCGACAGCCCGGAGCAGTACTTC. Encoded protein: CASSPGDSPEQYF.

The chain carries TRBV5-6 and TRBJ1-4; D unclear. This CDR3 has 14 residues. Per germline, CDR1 SGHDT and CDR2 YYEEEE. Trimming took 0 bases from V and 1 from J, leaving 4 bases between them. The CDR3 loop is CASSLAGTNEKLFF. Written as DNA, the CDR3 is TGTGCCAGCAGCTTGGCGGGAACTAATGAAAAACTGTTTTTT.

This sequence joins TRBV18 and TRBJ1-4, with 7 bases that match TRBD1. The V gene's germline CDR1 is KGHSH and CDR2 LQKENI. The CDR3 consists of 16 residues. After removal of 3 bases from V and 5 bases from J, the junction contained 9 bases not matched to a gene. Written as DNA, the CDR3 is TGTGCCAGCTCACCGCGACAGGGATCCTTGAATGAAAAACTGTTTTTT. As protein: CASSPRQGSLNEKLFF.

The genes are TRBV6-4 and TRBJ2-7, with 8 bases lining up with TRBD2. This CDR3 is built from 13 residues. Unmatched junction bases numbered 1, after V lost 3 bases and J lost 3 bases. Germline loops: CDR1 MRHNA, CDR2 SNTAGT. The DNA for the CDR3 is TGTGCCAGCAGTGAACGGGAGGGCTACGAGCAGTACTTC. Its protein product is CASSEREGYEQYF.

V is TRBV10-3 and J is TRBJ2-7; TRBD1 is a possible D gene (7 bases). Per germline, CDR1 ENHRY and CDR2 SYGVKD. Between the trimmed V and J ends, which lost 7 bases and 7 bases, there was a span of 14 bases. This CDR3 region has 12 residues. The DNA for the CDR3 is TGTGCCATCAAAACAGGGGCGGGGGAGCAGTACTTC. It encodes CAIKTGAGEQYF.

This rearrangement joins TRBV27 to TRBJ2-7; TRBD1 matches at 9 bases. Looked up from germline, CDR1 is MNHEY and CDR2 is SMNVEV (reference sequence). This CDR3 is 18 amino acids long. J lost 0 bases, V lost 1 base, and 10 bases had no gene match. Written as DNA, the CDR3 is TGTGCCAGCAGTTTATACAGGGGGCACCAAAGGAGCTCCTACGAGCAGTACTTC. Its translation: CASSLYRGHQRSSYEQYF.

This clone was observed once. The CDR3 DNA follows: TGTGCCAGCAACGGACAGGGTTCCACTGAAGCTTTCTTT. Residues: CASNGQGSTEAFF. The chain carries TRBV2 and TRBJ1-1, with 8 bases fitting TRBD1. Trimming removed 7 bases from V and 4 bases from J; junction bases left unmatched: 5. The germline V gene has CDR1 SNHLY and CDR2 FYNNEI. The CDR3 runs 13 residues.

V and J are TRBV30 and TRBJ1-1; D is undetermined. Per germline, CDR1 GTSNPN and CDR2 SVGIG (reference sequence). Trimming removed 3 bases at V and 1 base at J, with 9 bases between. The CDR3 has 13 amino acids. The CDR3 reads CAWSGGQNTEAFF. In nucleotides, the CDR3 is TGTGCCTGGAGCGGCGGGCAGAACACTGAAGCTTTCTTT.